These T cell receptor beta chains were read from a single sample in a study of CD8 T cells in ankylosing spondylitis. TCRdb reanalysed the 5' RACE reads using MiXCR and keeps one entry per CDR3 protein. This sample has some 140,000 distinct CDR3 sequences, with 17% found just once. Input material: blood, either unsorted or a sorted T cell fraction (not recorded which). These receptors were collected from a male donor with ankylosing spondylitis. Each CDR3 is given with its conserved first and last residue. The order of the fields is V gene, J gene, clone size, CDR3 length, D gene, CDR3 DNA, CDR3 protein. D genes are given only for firm matches. Part of the rows lack a size; the others show once, few, many or a class for expanded clones.

V: TRBV27; J: TRBJ2-7; size: few; length: 15; D: TRBD1; DNA: TGTGCCAGCAATCTAGGGACAGGGTTAATCGACGAGCAGTACTTC; CDR3: CASNLGTGLIDEQYF
V: TRBV4-3; J: TRBJ2-1; size: NA; length: 17; D: TRBD2; DNA: TGCGCCAGCAGCCAAGATACGGCTAGCGGGGTTTACAATGAGCAGTTCTTC; CDR3: CASSQDTASGVYNEQFF
V: TRBV20-1; J: TRBJ2-3; size: NA; length: 17; D: TRBD2; DNA: TGCAGTGCTAGAGATCCCGCTAGCGGGCTAAGCACAGATACGCAGTATTTT; CDR3: CSARDPASGLSTDTQYF
V: TRBV5-1; J: TRBJ2-1; size: NA; length: 16; D: NA; DNA: TGCGCCAGCAGCGGCCCGGGACTGCCCGCCTACAATGAGCAGTTCTTC; CDR3: CASSGPGLPAYNEQFF
V: TRBV7-9; J: TRBJ2-1; size: NA; length: 14; D: NA; DNA: TGTGCCAGCAGCTTAACGTCGGACTACAATGAGCAGTTCTTC; CDR3: CASSLTSDYNEQFF
V: TRBV2; J: TRBJ2-3; size: NA; length: 15; D: TRBD2; DNA: TGTGCCAGCAGTGGACGGGAGGGCCTCACAGATACGCAGTATTTT; CDR3: CASSGREGLTDTQYF
V: TRBV12-3/TRBV12-4; J: TRBJ2-1; size: NA; length: 11; D: NA; DNA: TGTGCCAGCAGTTTACAGGCTGAGCAGTTCTTC; CDR3: CASSLQAEQFF
V: TRBV20-1; J: TRBJ1-6; size: NA; length: 14; D: TRBD1; DNA: TGCAGTGCGTATCGACAGGGAGGGAATTCACCCCTCCACTTT; CDR3: CSAYRQGGNSPLHF
V: TRBV7-9; J: TRBJ2-3; size: NA; length: 13; D: NA; DNA: TGTGCCAGCAGCTGGAGACTAACGGATACGCAGTATTTT; CDR3: CASSWRLTDTQYF
V: TRBV3-1; J: TRBJ2-3; size: NA; length: 18; D: TRBD1; DNA: TGTGCCAGCAGCCAAGTCTGGGGACAGGGATCGGGCACAGATACGCAGTATTTT; CDR3: CASSQVWGQGSGTDTQYF
V: TRBV7-9; J: TRBJ1-2; size: NA; length: 15; D: NA; DNA: TGTGCCAGCAGCTTAGTTTCCGCAGGGGCCTATGGCTACACCTTC; CDR3: CASSLVSAGAYGYTF
V: TRBV15; J: TRBJ2-5; size: few; length: 12; D: NA; DNA: TGTGCCACCAGCAGTGCTTCAGAGACCCAGTACTTC; CDR3: CATSSASETQYF
V: TRBV27; J: TRBJ1-5; size: few; length: 14; D: NA; DNA: TGTGCCAGCAGTTCAGTAAATATCAATCAGCCCCAGCATTTT; CDR3: CASSSVNINQPQHF
V: TRBV3-1; J: TRBJ2-2; size: few; length: 14; D: NA; DNA: TGTGCCAGCAGCCAAGATTCGGGGCCCGGGGAGCTGTTTTTT; CDR3: CASSQDSGPGELFF
V: TRBV27; J: TRBJ2-7; size: few; length: 13; D: NA; DNA: TGTGCCAGCAGTCCATCGGACAGCTACGAGCAGTACTTC; CDR3: CASSPSDSYEQYF
V: TRBV7-3; J: TRBJ2-7; size: NA; length: 13; D: NA; DNA: TGTGCCAGCAGCGCCCGGGGCACCTACGAGCAGTACTTC; CDR3: CASSARGTYEQYF
V: TRBV12-3/TRBV12-4; J: TRBJ2-7; size: few; length: 14; D: TRBD2; DNA: TGTGCCAGCAGTCCCCGACTAGCGGGAGGCGAGCAGTACTTC; CDR3: CASSPRLAGGEQYF
V: TRBV6-5; J: TRBJ2-7; size: NA; length: 15; D: TRBD2; DNA: TGTGCCAGCAGTTTCCTAGCGGGAGGCCTCTACGAGCAGTACTTC; CDR3: CASSFLAGGLYEQYF
V: TRBV5-1; J: TRBJ2-7; size: few; length: 14; D: NA; DNA: TGCGCCAGCAGCTTCCGATCTACCCCCTACGAGCAGTACTTC; CDR3: CASSFRSTPYEQYF
V: TRBV27; J: TRBJ1-6; size: few; length: 15; D: NA; DNA: TGTGCCAGCAGTTTATGGGGGGCCTATAATTCACCCCTCCACTTT; CDR3: CASSLWGAYNSPLHF
V: TRBV7-9; J: TRBJ2-7; size: many; length: 13; D: TRBD2; DNA: TGTGCCAGCGGAGCGGGGGCCTCCTACGAGCAGTACTTC; CDR3: CASGAGASYEQYF
V: TRBV2; J: TRBJ2-7; size: NA; length: 10; D: NA; DNA: TGTGCCAGTCAGGCCTACGAGCAGTACTTC; CDR3: CASQAYEQYF
V: TRBV13; J: TRBJ2-1; size: NA; length: 14; D: NA; DNA: TGTGCCAGCAGCTTAGGCCTACTAGTCCATGAGCAGTTCTTC; CDR3: CASSLGLLVHEQFF
V: TRBV28; J: TRBJ2-7; size: few; length: 13; D: NA; DNA: TGTGCCAGCAGTTGGACCCTAAACGGCGAGCAGTACTTC; CDR3: CASSWTLNGEQYF
V: TRBV10-3; J: TRBJ2-5; size: few; length: 14; D: NA; DNA: TGTGCCATCAGTGAGTCGATTGTTCAAGAGACCCAGTACTTC; CDR3: CAISESIVQETQYF
V: TRBV28; J: TRBJ2-5; size: NA; length: 13; D: TRBD2; DNA: TGTGCCAGCAGACTAGCGGGAGAAGAGACCCAGTACTTC; CDR3: CASRLAGEETQYF
V: TRBV4-1; J: TRBJ1-1; size: NA; length: 14; D: NA; DNA: TGCGCCAGCAGCCCCCGGGCCCCGAGGGCTGAAGCTTTCTTT; CDR3: CASSPRAPRAEAFF
V: TRBV29-1; J: TRBJ2-7; size: NA; length: 13; D: NA; DNA: TGCAGCGTTCGGGTTGACACATCCTACGAGCAGTACTTC; CDR3: CSVRVDTSYEQYF
V: TRBV4-1; J: TRBJ2-2; size: few; length: 17; D: TRBD2; DNA: TGCGCCAGCAGCCAAGGACTAGCGGGAGGCCTAACCGGGGAGCTGTTTTTT; CDR3: CASSQGLAGGLTGELFF
V: TRBV20-1; J: TRBJ2-7; size: once; length: 16; D: TRBD1; DNA: TGCAGTGCGAGAAACGTCCGACAGGGGGCTTTCGACGAGCAGTACTTC; CDR3: CSARNVRQGAFDEQYF
V: TRBV7-3; J: TRBJ2-3; size: NA; length: 17; D: TRBD2; DNA: TGTGCCAGCAGCTTAGGCCCCGGACTAGCGGACACAGATACGCAGTATTTT; CDR3: CASSLGPGLADTDTQYF
V: TRBV7-6; J: TRBJ2-1; size: few; length: 20; D: NA; DNA: TGTGCCAGCAGCTTTTCCGTACAGGGGGAGGCGCGGGAGGGTCCTAATGAGCAGTTCTTC; CDR3: CASSFSVQGEAREGPNEQFF
V: TRBV7-9; J: TRBJ2-1; size: NA; length: 15; D: TRBD2; DNA: TGTGCCAGCAGACGCGACCGGGACTATGACAATGAGCAGTTCTTC; CDR3: CASRRDRDYDNEQFF
V: TRBV9; J: TRBJ1-2; size: NA; length: 15; D: NA; DNA: TGTGCCAGCAGCGTAGGGCAGACCAGTTCTGAAGGCTACACCTTC; CDR3: CASSVGQTSSEGYTF
V: TRBV27; J: TRBJ2-7; size: NA; length: 15; D: NA; DNA: TGTGCCAGCAGTTCCCCGGGGACGGGAGCCTACGAGCAGTACTTC; CDR3: CASSSPGTGAYEQYF
V: TRBV25-1; J: TRBJ2-1; size: few; length: 18; D: TRBD2; DNA: TGTGCCAGCGGCGGGACTAGCGGGAGACACGAAACCTACAATGAGCAGTTCTTC; CDR3: CASGGTSGRHETYNEQFF
V: TRBV7-8; J: TRBJ1-1; size: NA; length: 16; D: NA; DNA: TGTGCCAGCAGCTTAGTAAGCGGCAGGGTGAACACTGAAGCTTTCTTT; CDR3: CASSLVSGRVNTEAFF
V: TRBV28; J: TRBJ1-5; size: few; length: 13; D: NA; DNA: TGTGCCAACGCCAGGGTCCGGGGACAGCCCCAGCATTTT; CDR3: CANARVRGQPQHF
V: TRBV12-3/TRBV12-4; J: TRBJ1-1; size: NA; length: 12; D: NA; DNA: TGTGCCAGCAGTTCTATGAACACTGAAGCTTTCTTT; CDR3: CASSSMNTEAFF
V: TRBV20-1; J: TRBJ2-7; size: NA; length: 13; D: TRBD1; DNA: TGCAGTGCCAGGGGGCAAGGGGCCTACGAGCAGTACTTC; CDR3: CSARGQGAYEQYF
V: TRBV15; J: TRBJ2-3; size: NA; length: 14; D: NA; DNA: TGTGCCACCAGCAGCCCCGACAGTGATCGTACGCAGTATTTT; CDR3: CATSSPDSDRTQYF
V: TRBV12-5; J: TRBJ2-7; size: NA; length: 17; D: NA; DNA: TGTGCTAGTGGTTTGGTACTGTTTGGGACACCTCCTGACGAGCAGTACTTC; CDR3: CASGLVLFGTPPDEQYF
V: TRBV5-1; J: TRBJ1-2; size: few; length: 15; D: NA; DNA: TGCGCCAGCAGCTTGGACTCCATGGCTGAGCCTGGCTACACCTTC; CDR3: CASSLDSMAEPGYTF
V: TRBV5-6; J: TRBJ1-1; size: NA; length: 13; D: NA; DNA: TGTGCCAGCAGCTTTACAGATAACACTGAAGCTTTCTTT; CDR3: CASSFTDNTEAFF
V: TRBV27; J: TRBJ2-1; size: NA; length: 15; D: NA; DNA: TGTGCCAGCAGGGGTTTGGGGGCGTTTGACAATGAGCAGTTCTTC; CDR3: CASRGLGAFDNEQFF
V: TRBV11-1; J: TRBJ2-6; size: NA; length: 18; D: NA; DNA: TGTGCCAGCAGCTTATCTGGGCTCGGTAGGGATGGGGCCAACGTCCTGACTTTC; CDR3: CASSLSGLGRDGANVLTF
V: TRBV27; J: TRBJ2-7; size: few; length: 13; D: NA; DNA: TGTGCCAGCAGTTTAGTGGGAAACTACGAGCAGTACTTC; CDR3: CASSLVGNYEQYF
V: TRBV2; J: TRBJ2-7; size: NA; length: 11; D: NA; DNA: TGTGCCAGCAGTGTGCGAGACGAGCAGTACTTC; CDR3: CASSVRDEQYF
V: TRBV6-5; J: TRBJ1-6; size: few; length: 12; D: NA; DNA: TGTGCCAGCAGTTTCCCGAATTCACCCCTCCACTTT; CDR3: CASSFPNSPLHF
V: TRBV12-3/TRBV12-4; J: TRBJ2-1; size: NA; length: 13; D: NA; DNA: TGTGCCAGCAGTTTGGTCCCTAGTGGGGGTGGGTTCTTC; CDR3: CASSLVPSGGGFF
V: TRBV5-6; J: TRBJ2-5; size: few; length: 18; D: NA; DNA: TGTGCCAGCAGCTCAGATCTCCTACAAGGACCGAGAGGGCCGACCCAGTACTTC; CDR3: CASSSDLLQGPRGPTQYF
V: TRBV5-1; J: TRBJ2-7; size: NA; length: 14; D: TRBD2; DNA: TGCGCCAGCAGCTCAACGGGGAGGGGCTACGAGCAGTACTTC; CDR3: CASSSTGRGYEQYF
V: TRBV11-1; J: TRBJ2-7; size: few; length: 17; D: NA; DNA: TGTGCCAGCAGCTTGCACCCTCGTGGGAGGCCTTTTTACGAGCAGTACTTC; CDR3: CASSLHPRGRPFYEQYF
V: TRBV12-3/TRBV12-4; J: TRBJ2-5; size: NA; length: 14; D: TRBD1; DNA: TGTGCCAGCAGCGCGCAGGGGGCGGGAGAGACCCAGTACTTC; CDR3: CASSAQGAGETQYF